These 21 T cell receptor beta chains share one sample of origin, sequenced in a study of shared clonotypes between healthy human individuals. Clones were sequenced by immunoSEQ multiplex PCR, and TCRdb holds only the in-frame ones, with some missing. The table lists some 2 million clones, approximately 94% of them singletons, with around 1.2% in the top ten. The naive CD8 population came from CD45RO-negative cells selected for CCR7, without terminally differentiated effector memory CD45RA+ cells. The source material was naive CD8+ T cells sorted from blood. The source of these receptors is a man between 18 and 29 years old in good health.

This clone is a singleton in its sample. The chain carries TRBV10-2 and TRBJ1-4; 7 bases are shared with TRBD1. The CDR3 loop spans 14 amino acids. CDR1 is WSHSY and CDR2 is SAAADI in the germline V gene. After removal of 7 bases from V and 8 bases from J, the junction contained 10 bases not matched to a gene. The CDR3 region has the DNA TGCGCCAGCAAACGAGAGACAGGGTACGAAAAACTGTTTTTT. Its protein product is CASKRETGYEKLFF.

The V and J genes are TRBV9 and TRBJ2-5; TRBD1 matches at 7 bases. CDR1 SGDLS and CDR2 YYNGEE come from the germline V gene. The V and J ends lost 4 bases and 1 base, in that order; junction bases with no gene match: 7. CDR3 length: 15 residues. The CDR3 DNA reads TGTGCCAGCAGCCTCGGGACAGAGGTCCAAGAGACCCAGTACTTC. Translated, it gives CASSLGTEVQETQYF. The complete variable domain, with remaining parts taken from reference TRBV9 and TRBJ2-5, reads DSGVTQTPKHLITATGQRVTLRCSPRSGDLSVYWYQQSLDQGLQFLIQYYNGEERAKGNILERFSAQQFPDLHSELNLSSLELGDSALYFCASSLGTEVQETQYFGPGTRLLVL.

This chain uses TRBV27 with TRBJ2-5; no reliable D call. Trimming removed 5 bases at V and 4 bases at J, with 14 bases between. This CDR3 comprises 14 residues. CDR1 MNHEY and CDR2 SMNVEV come from the germline V gene (reference sequence). CDR3 in DNA: TGTGCCAGCAGTCTGGATCCTATGGGAGAGACCCAGTACTTC. Encoded protein: CASSLDPMGETQYF.

V is TRBV27 and J is TRBJ2-7; D ambiguous. The CDR3 runs to 13 residues. The V end lost 4 bases, the J end lost 5 bases, and 12 bases lay between the germline ends. Germline values: CDR1 MNHEY, CDR2 SMNVEV (reference sequence). The chain's CDR3 is CASSSMSGNEQYF. The DNA of the CDR3 is TGTGCCAGCAGTTCTATGAGTGGGAACGAGCAGTACTTC.

About this clone itself: Other DNA sequences in this sample translate to the same CDR3. The gene calls are TRBV28 and TRBJ2-7; 8 bases line up with TRBD1. The CDR3 sequence is 14 residues long. The germline V gene encodes CDR1 MDHEN and CDR2 SYDVKM. The V and J ends lost 1 base and 2 bases, in that order; junction bases with no gene match: 1. CDR3: CASSLYRGAYEQYF. The CDR3 bases are TGTGCCAGCAGTTTATACAGGGGGGCCTACGAGCAGTACTTC.

The V gene is TRBV27, the J gene TRBJ1-5, with D perhaps TRBD1 (5 bases). The CDR3 contains 14 residues. CDR1 is MNHEY, CDR2 SMNVEV, per germline (reference sequence). V lost 1 base, J lost 6 bases, and 10 bases lay in between. CDR3 bases: TGTGCCAGCAGTTTATTGTTAGGGGCTCAGCCCCAGCATTTT. Translated: CASSLLLGAQPQHF.

The chain joins TRBV10-3 to TRBJ1-2; TRBD1 matches at 9 bases. The germline CDR1 and CDR2 sequences are ENHRY and SYGVKD. Trimming at V came to 5 bases and at J to 6 bases, leaving 13 bases not matched to a gene. The length of the CDR3 is 16 residues. CDR3 amino acids: CAISTGQGDVLDGYTF. The DNA for the CDR3 is TGTGCCATCAGTACGGGACAGGGTGACGTTTTGGATGGCTACACCTTC.

This rearrangement joins TRBV7-9 to TRBJ2-7; D gene unclear. Trimming cost V 5 bases and J 6 bases, with 11 bases left between them. The CDR3 has 12 amino acids. The germline V gene has CDR1 SEHNR and CDR2 FQNEAQ (reference sequence). The CDR3 bases are TGTGCCAGCAGCAAGGGCCAATCCGAGCAGTACTTC. Translation: CASSKGQSEQYF.

This clone appeared once. The chain uses TRBV29-1 and TRBJ2-1; 8 bases are a match to TRBD2. The CDR3 runs 14 residues. Germline loops: CDR1 SQVTM, CDR2 ANQGSEA. Trimming took 6 bases from V and 7 from J; bases not matched to a gene: 11. The CDR3 protein is CSVVAGPSGNEQFF. The CDR3, as DNA: TGCAGCGTCGTAGCGGGGCCCTCGGGGAATGAGCAGTTCTTC.

J is TRBJ2-1 and V is TRBV25-1; 7 bases are a match to TRBD2. The CDR3 length is 16 residues. The J segment lost 8 bases and the V segment lost 2 bases, leaving 12 bases of the junction unmatched. Germline V gene lookup returns CDR1 MGHDK and CDR2 SYGVNS. The CDR3: CASSETTGGRGYEQFF. CDR3 DNA sequence: TGTGCCAGCAGTGAAACTACCGGCGGGAGAGGCTATGAGCAGTTCTTC.

The chain has TRBV28 and TRBJ2-2; D is possibly TRBD1 (6 bases). The CDR3 extends over 14 amino acids. The V gene's germline CDR1 is MDHEN and CDR2 SYDVKM. Between the trimmed V and J ends, which lost 4 bases and 0 bases, there was a span of 6 bases. This CDR3 is CASSYRANTGELFF. The DNA for the CDR3 is TGTGCCAGCAGTTACAGGGCGAACACCGGGGAGCTGTTTTTT.

This clone has only a few counts. The chain combines TRBV30 with TRBJ1-1; 10 bases are shared with TRBD1. Germline CDR1 and CDR2: GTSNPN and SVGIG (reference sequence). The CDR3 sequence is 13 residues long. V dropped 3 bases and J dropped 6; count of bases not matched to a gene: 4. The CDR3 sequence is CAWRDRGLPEAFF. For the CDR3, the DNA is TGTGCCTGGAGAGACAGGGGGCTCCCTGAAGCTTTCTTT.

A note on this clone: Other DNA sequences in this sample translate to the same CDR3. The chain carries TRBV9 and TRBJ2-1; D is unresolved. CDR1 and CDR2 (germline): SGDLS, YYNGEE. The CDR3 is 12 amino acids. V lost 0 bases, J lost 7 bases, and 5 bases lay in between. This chain's CDR3 is CASSVDSNEQFF. As DNA, the CDR3 is TGTGCCAGCAGCGTAGATTCGAATGAGCAGTTCTTC.

V usage is TRBV5-6 and J usage is TRBJ2-5; D remains ambiguous. Trimming took off 0 bases at V and 1 base at J, with 13 bases between the two ends. The V gene's germline CDR1 is SGHDT and CDR2 YYEEEE. The CDR3 has 16 amino acids. The CDR3 reads CASSLGEAVPQETQYF. DNA for the CDR3: TGTGCCAGCAGCTTGGGTGAGGCGGTCCCCCAAGAGACCCAGTACTTC.

A note on this clone: The same CDR3 arises from other DNA sequences in this sample as well. The rearrangement joins TRBV9 to TRBJ1-5, with a tentative D call TRBD1 (6 bases). The V end was cut by 3 bases, the J end by 2 bases, with 6 bases between. Germline V CDR1 and CDR2: SGDLS, YYNGEE. The CDR3 extends over 13 amino acids. CDR3 bases: TGTGCCAGCAGCGAGGGGGGCAATCAGCCCCAGCATTTT. It is translated as CASSEGGNQPQHF.

This clone was found once. V and J are TRBV11-3 and TRBJ2-7, with 9 bases identical to TRBD2. This CDR3 is built from 16 residues. Germline V lookup: CDR1 SGHNT, CDR2 YENEEA. Losses at the gene ends were 5 bases for V and 6 bases for J; bases not matched to a gene: 14. As DNA, the CDR3 is TGTGCCAGCAGCCAGGACACCGGGACTAGCCTCGGCGAGCAGTACTTC. This encodes CASSQDTGTSLGEQYF.

The genes are TRBV5-5 and TRBJ2-7; tentative D call: TRBD1 (5 bases). Trimming cost V 1 base and J 0 bases, with 8 bases left between them. This CDR3 is built from 14 residues. Germline lookup yields CDR1 SGHKS and CDR2 YYEKEE (reference sequence). The CDR3 DNA reads as TGTGCCAGCAGCTTGTTTGACAGCTCCTACGAGCAGTACTTC. Its translation: CASSLFDSSYEQYF.

The J gene is TRBJ1-5, the V gene TRBV27; TRBD1 might be the D (5 bases). The germline V gene has CDR1 MNHEY and CDR2 SMNVEV (reference sequence). This CDR3 contains 14 residues. The ends were cut back, 7 bases at V and 1 base at J, with 11 bases in the middle. The chain's CDR3 is CASKPGESNQPQHF. CDR3 nucleotide sequence: TGTGCCAGCAAGCCGGGGGAGAGCAATCAGCCCCAGCATTTT.

The chain has TRBV18 and TRBJ2-2; D is unresolved. V was cut by 2 bases and J by 3 bases, with 10 bases left in between. Per germline, CDR1 KGHSH and CDR2 LQKENI. The CDR3 is 15 amino acids. The CDR3 region is CASSPGQEYTGELFF. The CDR3 nucleotides are TGTGCCAGCTCACCAGGGCAGGAGTACACCGGGGAGCTGTTTTTT.

This clone was observed a single time. The chain has TRBV6-1 and TRBJ2-1; TRBD2 matches 7 bases. Trimming removed 4 bases from V and 2 bases from J; junction bases left unmatched: 8. This CDR3 region has 16 residues. Germline V lookup: CDR1 MNHNS, CDR2 SASEGT. The CDR3 here is CASSVNPSGTYNEQFF. The CDR3 nucleotides are TGTGCCAGCAGTGTCAACCCAAGCGGGACCTACAATGAGCAGTTCTTC.

The chain combines TRBV19 with TRBJ2-1, with D perhaps assigned TRBD1 or TRBD2 (5 bases each). Germline-derived CDR1 and CDR2 are LNHDA and SQIVND (reference sequence). V shed 7 bases and J shed 9 bases, with 19 bases lying between them. The CDR3 runs to 14 residues. The DNA of the CDR3 is TGTGCCAGTATGGTGGGACCGGGCTCCAGTGAGCAGTTCTTC. Its translation is CASMVGPGSSEQFF.